A single sample gave rise to the 8 T cell receptor beta chains below, sequenced in a study of T cells in Graves' hyperthyroidism and ophthalmopathy. TCR beta CDR3 region amplification was performed from RNA transcripts. The study used the HTBI primer set for a first-round RT-PCR of the TCR CDR3. One entry per CDR3 protein results from TCRdb running MiXCR on the multiplex PCR reads. The sample records roughly 500,000 distinct CDR3 sequences, about 43% being singletons. The sample taken for sequencing was peripheral blood or thyroid tissue (not recorded which). The receptor set was obtained from an adult woman with Graves' disease, either hyperthyroidism or ophthalmopathy (not recorded which).

This clonotype was observed a handful of times. The chain joins TRBV12-3 or TRBV12-4 to TRBJ1-2; the D gene is possibly TRBD1 (6 bases). The CDR3 contains 16 residues. Trimming pared 4 bases from V and 0 bases from J, leaving 15 bases between. In DNA form, the CDR3 reads TGTGCCAGCAGTTGGTCATCGGGGGCAGCTAACTATGGCTACACCTTC. Translation gives CASSWSSGAANYGYTF.

This clonotype was seen at least ten times. The V call is TRBV20-1, the J call TRBJ2-2; 8 bases match TRBD2. CDR3 size: 15 residues. V lost 0 bases, J lost 3 bases, and 3 bases stayed unmatched. Germline V lookup: CDR1 DFQATT, CDR2 SNEGSKA (reference sequence). CDR3 DNA: TGCAGTGCTAGAGAACCGGGAGGGTACACCGGGGAGCTGTTTTTT. It codes for CSAREPGGYTGELFF.

This chain's CDR3 is CASSSYGGNTEAFF. The DNA of the CDR3 is TGTGCCAGCAGCTCATACGGCGGCAACACTGAAGCTTTCTTT. The J gene is TRBJ1-1, the V gene TRBV11-2; D ambiguous. Trimming removed 4 bases from V and 2 bases from J, with 11 bases in between. The CDR3 has 14 residues. Germline V lookup: CDR1 SGHAT, CDR2 FQNNGV.

Notes on this clonotype: This clone may be a read error of a much larger clone one base away. The V and J genes are TRBV5-6 and TRBJ1-1; possibly TRBD1 for D (5 bases). This CDR3 comprises 13 residues. Germline V gene lookup returns CDR1 SGHDT and CDR2 YYEEEE. For the CDR3, the DNA is TGTGTCAGCAGCTTTCAACGGGGGGCTGAAGCTTTCTTT. It is translated as CVSSFQRGAEAFF.

This clonotype was observed at least ten times. This sequence joins TRBV5-1 and TRBJ1-2; 8 bases are a match to TRBD1. Germline loops: CDR1 SGHRS, CDR2 YFSETQ. The CDR3 extends over 14 amino acids. Trimming removed 4 bases from V and 6 bases from J; junction bases left unmatched: 8. The DNA of the CDR3 is TGCGCCAGCAGCGAGTTGACAGGGGTGGATGGCTACACCTTC. It encodes CASSELTGVDGYTF.

Many counts were recorded for this clonotype. The J gene is TRBJ1-4, the V gene TRBV2; 8 bases fit TRBD1. The length of the CDR3 is 13 residues. CDR1 is SNHLY, CDR2 FYNNEI, per germline. V was pared by 8 bases and J by 6 bases, with 5 bases of the junction left unmatched. Here the CDR3 DNA reads TGTGCCAGCCAACAGGGGGTTGATGAAAAACTGTTTTTT. This gives the protein CASQQGVDEKLFF.

There are many counts of this clonotype. The rearrangement uses TRBV5-6 and TRBJ1-6; D ambiguous. Trimming removed 6 bases at V and 6 bases at J, with 25 bases between. The germline gives CDR1 SGHDT, CDR2 YYEEEE. This CDR3 region has 18 residues. CDR3 region: CASNQNGGPGIGNSPLHF. The CDR3 DNA reads TGTGCCAGCAACCAAAACGGCGGCCCCGGGATTGGTAATTCACCCCTCCACTTT.

The chain employs TRBV25-1 and TRBJ2-1; TRBD2 matches 7 bases. V shed 1 base, J shed 6 bases, and the junction held 9 bases outside the gene matches. The CDR3 is 16 residues long. Germline CDR1 reads MGHDK; CDR2 reads SYGVNS. The CDR3 nucleotides are TGTGCCAGCAGTGAATCGTGGGCTAGCGGCTCCAATGAGCAGTTCTTC. Protein product: CASSESWASGSNEQFF.